A single sample is the source of the 30 T cell receptor beta chains below, sequenced in a study of blood T cell repertoires in COVID-19. Sequenced by immunoSEQ multiplex PCR; TCRdb stores in-frame clones only, minus some. The sample records fewer than 200,000 clones, about 83% being singletons. The sequenced sample was peripheral blood. These receptor sequences come from a woman in her 70s with COVID-19, enrolled during active disease.

The chain carries TRBV9 and TRBJ1-3; D uncertain. V lost 4 bases to trimming and J lost 4 bases, with 15 bases between them. Germline V lookup: CDR1 SGDLS, CDR2 YYNGEE. CDR3 length: 15 amino acids. The CDR3 coding sequence is TGTGCCAGCAGCACTCGGGGTGTTCACGGAAACACCATATATTTT. This gives the protein CASSTRGVHGNTIYF.

J is TRBJ2-1 and V is TRBV15; 9 bases match TRBD2. The germline CDR1 and CDR2 sequences are LNHNV and YYDKDF (reference sequence). The trim removed 3 bases at V and 9 bases at J, leaving 9 bases unmatched. This CDR3 has 15 residues. The CDR3 region has the DNA TGTGCCACCAGCAGGGGTGGACTAGCGACCGGTGAGCAGTTCTTC. It yields the protein CATSRGGLATGEQFF.

The CDR3 reads CASSIVEIAPYNEQFF. CDR3 coding DNA: TGTGCCAGTAGTATAGTAGAAATAGCGCCCTACAATGAGCAGTTCTTC. The chain employs TRBV19 and TRBJ2-1; D might be TRBD2 (5 bases). V shed 1 base and J shed 2 bases, with 12 bases lying between them. CDR3 size: 16 residues. Looked up from germline, CDR1 is LNHDA and CDR2 is SQIVND (reference sequence).

The chain recombines TRBV28 with TRBJ1-2; TRBD1 matches 9 bases. From germline, CDR1 is MDHEN and CDR2 SYDVKM. The CDR3 has 14 amino acids. The V segment lost 5 bases and the J segment 8 bases; nucleotides outside the gene matches: 9. The CDR3 here is CASSAPQGARGYTF. CDR3 nucleotide sequence: TGTGCCAGCAGTGCACCACAGGGGGCGCGGGGCTACACCTTC.

The chain employs TRBV6-2 or TRBV6-3 and TRBJ1-5, with D possibly matching TRBD1 (5 bases). V lost 5 bases, J lost 2 bases, and 13 bases lay in between. The CDR3 spans 15 residues. Germline assignment: CDR1 MNHEY and CDR2 SVGEGT. The CDR3 region is CASSPGRDGNQPQHF. The CDR3 coding sequence is TGTGCCAGCAGTCCGGGGAGGGACGGCAATCAGCCCCAGCATTTT.

This chain links TRBV6-2 or TRBV6-3 with TRBJ1-2; no clear D gene. CDR1 MNHEY and CDR2 SVGEGT come from the germline V gene. The CDR3 length is 13 residues. The V end lost 3 bases, the J end lost 4 bases, and 9 bases lay between the germline ends. CDR3 protein: CASSYGQSYGYTF. In nucleotides, the CDR3 is TGTGCCAGCAGTTATGGGCAGTCCTATGGCTACACCTTC.

A few counts support this clone. This chain connects TRBV21-1 to TRBJ2-7; TRBD1, the table's D call, was not compared with the DNA. TRBV21-1 is described as a pseudogene. The CDR3 sequence is 18 residues long. The DNA of the CDR3 is TGTGCCAGCAGCCTTGGTACAGGGGGCCTGTCTTTCTCCTACGAGCAGTACTTC. Protein product: CASSLGTGGLSFSYEQYF.

V gene TRBV20-1 combines with J gene TRBJ1-4; D not certain. Germline V gene lookup returns CDR1 DFQATT and CDR2 SNEGSKA (reference sequence). The length of the CDR3 is 14 residues. Trimming removed 3 bases at V and 4 bases at J, with 12 bases between. The CDR3 is CSASSSAYNEKLFF. The CDR3 coding sequence is TGCAGTGCTAGTTCCAGCGCATATAATGAAAAACTGTTTTTT.

CDR3 residues: CASSSLRGANTEAFF. In nucleotides, the CDR3 is TGCGCCAGCAGCTCCCTTAGGGGCGCGAACACTGAAGCTTTCTTT. The chain uses TRBV5-1 and TRBJ1-1, with D perhaps matching TRBD1 (5 bases). The CDR3 covers 15 residues. The V end lost 3 bases, the J end lost 1 base, and 13 bases lay between the germline ends. Looked up from germline, CDR1 is SGHRS and CDR2 is YFSETQ.

The CDR3 coding sequence is TGCGCCAGCAGCCAAGCGTTGGCGGGGACTAGCGGATACGAGCAGTACTTC. Translation: CASSQALAGTSGYEQYF. The chain uses TRBV4-1 and TRBJ2-7; TRBD2 aligns across 11 bases. This CDR3 is 17 amino acids long. In germline, CDR1 is MGHRA, CDR2 YSYEKL. Germline trimming cut 1 base from V and 4 bases from J; bases unmatched to any gene: 9.

The chain uses TRBV6-1 and TRBJ1-2, with D unresolved. V was clipped by 3 bases and J by 3 bases, with 8 bases between them. The CDR3 runs to 13 residues. Germline loops: CDR1 MNHNS, CDR2 SASEGT. CDR3 protein: CASSDSADYGYTF. In DNA, the CDR3 is TGTGCCAGCAGTGATTCCGCAGACTATGGCTACACCTTC.

The table lists this clone with a count of one. The chain recombines TRBV28 with TRBJ1-2; no clear D gene. This CDR3 is built from 13 residues. The ends were cut back, 7 bases at V and 5 bases at J, with 14 bases in the middle. Germline CDR1 is MDHEN and CDR2 is SYDVKM. CDR3 sequence (DNA): TGTGCCAGCACTAATCAGAAGCGTTATGGCTACACCTTC. This gives the protein CASTNQKRYGYTF.

The table lists this clone with a few counts. Distinct nucleotide sequences in the sample also encode this CDR3. V and J are TRBV9 and TRBJ2-3, with 8 bases matching TRBD1. Per germline, CDR1 SGDLS and CDR2 YYNGEE. The CDR3 has 14 residues. V gave up 0 bases and J gave up 6 bases; unmatched junction bases: 3. CDR3 sequence (DNA): TGTGCCAGCAGCGTAGGGACAGGGTCGGATACGCAGTATTTT. Protein: CASSVGTGSDTQYF.

The gene calls are TRBV12-5 and TRBJ1-3; D uncertain. CDR1 LGHNT and CDR2 FRNRAP come from the germline V gene. The ends were cut back, 0 bases at V and 0 bases at J, with 18 bases in the middle. CDR3 length: 19 amino acids. CDR3 sequence (DNA): TGTGCTAGTGGTTTGGTACGTCGGGGAGGCCTCCCCTCTGGAAACACCATATATTTT. Translated, it gives CASGLVRRGGLPSGNTIYF. Full variable domain (remainder filled in from reference TRBV12-5 and TRBJ1-3): DARVTQTPRHKVTEMGQEVTMRCQPILGHNTVFWYRQTMMQGLELLAYFRNRAPLDDSGMPKDRFSAEMPDATLATLKIQPSEPRDSAVYFCASGLVRRGGLPSGNTIYFGEGSWLTVV.

The gene calls are TRBV28 and TRBJ2-1; 13 nucleotides align to TRBD2. Germline CDR1 MDHEN, CDR2 SYDVKM. The CDR3 is 18 residues long. Unmatched junction bases numbered 12, after V lost 3 bases and J lost 7 bases. The CDR3 nucleotides are TGTGCCAGCAGTTTGGTAGACTGGACTAGCGGGAGTATAAATGAGCAGTTCTTC. Protein product: CASSLVDWTSGSINEQFF.

V is TRBV29-1 and J is TRBJ2-7; 8 bases are shared with TRBD1. This CDR3 contains 13 residues. The V and J ends lost 6 bases and 3 bases, in that order; junction bases with no gene match: 7. The germline CDR1 and CDR2 sequences are SQVTM and ANQGSEA. CDR3 bases: TGCAGCGTCCAGGGGGCAGGACTCTACGAGCAGTACTTC. It codes for CSVQGAGLYEQYF.

This rearrangement joins TRBV6-5 to TRBJ2-7; no clear D. Trimming cost V 6 bases and J 4 bases, with 13 bases left between them. Per germline, CDR1 MNHEY and CDR2 SVGAGI. This CDR3 comprises 13 residues. The CDR3 loop is CASRLPSSYEQYF. In DNA form, the CDR3 reads TGTGCCAGCAGATTGCCTAGTTCGTACGAGCAGTACTTC.

This clone has only one observation. This rearrangement joins TRBV12-3 or TRBV12-4 to TRBJ1-5; 7 nucleotides match TRBD1. Trimming took 6 bases from V and 5 from J; bases not matched to a gene: 4. The CDR3 extends over 13 amino acids. CDR3 loop: CASSFTGDQPQHF. CDR3 DNA sequence: TGTGCCAGCAGCTTCACAGGGGATCAGCCCCAGCATTTT.

This chain links TRBV18 with TRBJ2-5, with D perhaps matching TRBD1 (7 bases). Germline V gene sequence: CDR1 KGHSH, CDR2 LQKENI. CDR3 length: 14 residues. Trimming left V 3 bases short and J 6 bases short, with 14 bases between. CDR3: CASSPATGRKTQYF. The CDR3 nucleotides are TGTGCCAGCTCACCGGCGACAGGGAGGAAGACCCAGTACTTC.

A few counts support this clone. The V call is TRBV29-1, the J call TRBJ1-5; no clear D. The germline gives CDR1 SQVTM, CDR2 ANQGSEA. V was shortened by 6 bases and J by 3 bases, with 9 bases between the two germline ends. This CDR3 region has 12 residues. CDR3 DNA sequence: TGCAGCGTCGGGGATTTCAATCAGCCCCAGCATTTT. Translating it yields CSVGDFNQPQHF.

V gene TRBV2 combines with J gene TRBJ2-3, with 9 nucleotides matching TRBD1. The V and J ends lost 7 bases and 3 bases, in that order; junction bases with no gene match: 8. The CDR3 spans 15 residues. From germline, CDR1 is SNHLY and CDR2 FYNNEI. The CDR3 here is CASKIRDRETDTQYF. In DNA, the CDR3 is TGTGCCAGCAAAATCCGGGACAGGGAGACAGATACGCAGTATTTT. Combining the CDR3 with reference TRBV2 and TRBJ2-3 gives the whole variable domain EPEVTQTPSHQVTQMGQEVILRCVPISNHLYFYWYRQILGQKVEFLVSFYNNEISEKSEIFDDQFSVERPDGSNFTLKIRSTKLEDSAMYFCASKIRDRETDTQYFGPGTRLTVL.

The rearrangement joins TRBV21-1 to TRBJ2-7; TRBD1, the table's D call, was not compared with the DNA. TRBV21-1 has pseudogene status. CDR3 size: 14 residues. CDR3 DNA sequence: TGTGCCAGCGTGGGTTGTCAGGTTTCCTACGAGCAGTACTTC. Its protein is CASVGCQVSYEQYF.

V is TRBV6-5 and J is TRBJ2-7, with D perhaps TRBD2 (6 bases). Trimming took off 6 bases at V and 5 bases at J, with 14 bases between the two ends. The length of the CDR3 is 13 residues. The germline gives CDR1 MNHEY, CDR2 SVGAGI. DNA of the CDR3: TGTGCCAGCAGCCGCGGGACGCTGGACGAGCAGTACTTC. This gives the protein CASSRGTLDEQYF.

V and J are TRBV3-1 (or the pseudogene TRBV3-2) and TRBJ1-2; D is unclear. This CDR3 is built from 15 residues. Trimming took off 1 base at V and 4 bases at J, with 13 bases between the two ends. Germline assignment: CDR1 LGHDT and CDR2 YNNKEL (reference sequence). The CDR3 region has the DNA TGTGCCAGCAGCCAAGTTCCCGGGGTTGGCTATGGCTACACCTTC. Translated: CASSQVPGVGYGYTF.

This clone appeared once. This chain joins TRBV5-8 and TRBJ1-5; D unresolved. The CDR3 sequence is 15 residues long. The V gene lost 4 bases and the J gene lost 0 bases, with 11 bases spanning the gap. CDR1 is SGHTS, CDR2 YDEGEE, per germline. CDR3 region: CASSLSTTSNQPQHF. The CDR3 DNA sequence: TGTGCCAGCAGCCTCAGCACTACTAGCAATCAGCCCCAGCATTTT.

Points on this clone: This may arise from a read error, as a much more abundant clone is one base away. The CDR3 here is CASSAGTTNTGELFF. The DNA of the CDR3 is TGTGCCAGCAGCGCCGGGACAACGAACACCGGGGAGCTGTTTTTT. The rearrangement uses TRBV9 and TRBJ2-2, with a weak D call TRBD1 (6 bases). CDR3 length equals 15 residues. The V gene lost 3 bases and the J gene lost 0 bases, with 9 bases spanning the gap. From germline, CDR1 is SGDLS and CDR2 YYNGEE.

The genes are TRBV29-1 and TRBJ2-7; D is perhaps TRBD2 (5 bases). Trimming shortened V by 8 bases and J by 3 bases, and 29 bases separated the two germline ends. Germline values: CDR1 SQVTM, CDR2 ANQGSEA. The CDR3 totals 17 residues. The CDR3 spells CSPGPPYGGSTNYEQYF. The CDR3 bases are TGCAGCCCCGGCCCACCCTACGGCGGGTCGACAAACTACGAGCAGTACTTC.

The chain uses TRBV7-3 and TRBJ1-4; D remains ambiguous. Trimming removed 1 base at V and 6 bases at J, with 15 bases between. There are 16 residues in the CDR3. The V gene's germline CDR1 is SGHTA and CDR2 FQGTGA. The chain's CDR3 is CASSLKITLRDEKLFF. The CDR3 nucleotides are TGTGCCAGCAGCTTAAAGATTACCCTGCGGGATGAAAAACTGTTTTTT.

The rearrangement links TRBV19 to TRBJ2-2; 10 bases are a match to TRBD2. Germline V gene sequence: CDR1 LNHDA, CDR2 SQIVND (reference sequence). Trimming took 5 bases from V and 6 from J; bases not matched to a gene: 6. The CDR3 totals 15 residues. DNA of the CDR3: TGTGCCAGTAGTCCCTGGGGACTAGCGTCCGGGGAGCTGTTTTTT. This codes for CASSPWGLASGELFF.

Only one count was recorded for this clone. The genes are TRBV6-1 and TRBJ1-6; D uncertain. CDR1 is MNHNS, CDR2 SASEGT, per germline. CDR3 length: 14 residues. V lost 3 bases and J 8 bases, leaving 11 bases between the germline ends. CDR3 protein: CASSERRGDSPLHF. CDR3 DNA: TGTGCCAGCAGTGAGCGCAGAGGTGATTCACCCCTCCACTTT.